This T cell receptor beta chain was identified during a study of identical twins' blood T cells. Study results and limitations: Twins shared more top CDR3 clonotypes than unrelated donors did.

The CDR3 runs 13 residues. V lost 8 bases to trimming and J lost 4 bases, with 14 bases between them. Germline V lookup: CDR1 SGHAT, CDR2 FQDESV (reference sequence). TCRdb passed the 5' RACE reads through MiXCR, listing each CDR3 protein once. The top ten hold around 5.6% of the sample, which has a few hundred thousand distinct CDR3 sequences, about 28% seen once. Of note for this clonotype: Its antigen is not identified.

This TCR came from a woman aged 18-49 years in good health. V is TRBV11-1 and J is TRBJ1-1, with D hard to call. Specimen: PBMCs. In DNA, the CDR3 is TGTGCCAGCGATAAGGCCCTTGCCACTGAAGCTTTCTTT. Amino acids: CASDKALATEAFF.